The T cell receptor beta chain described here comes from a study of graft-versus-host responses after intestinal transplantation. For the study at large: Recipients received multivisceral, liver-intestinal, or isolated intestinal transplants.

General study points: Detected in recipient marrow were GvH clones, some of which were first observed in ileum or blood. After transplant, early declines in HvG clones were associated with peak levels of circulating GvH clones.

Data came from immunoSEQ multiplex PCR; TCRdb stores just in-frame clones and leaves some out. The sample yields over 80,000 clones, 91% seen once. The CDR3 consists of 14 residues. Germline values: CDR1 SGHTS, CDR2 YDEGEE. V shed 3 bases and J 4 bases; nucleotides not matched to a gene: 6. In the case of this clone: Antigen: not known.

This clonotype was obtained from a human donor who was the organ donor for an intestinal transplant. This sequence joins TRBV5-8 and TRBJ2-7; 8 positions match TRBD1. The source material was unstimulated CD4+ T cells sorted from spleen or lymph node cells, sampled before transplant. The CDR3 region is CASSSGTGLYEQYF. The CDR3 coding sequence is TGTGCCAGCAGCTCCGGGACAGGTCTATACGAGCAGTACTTC.